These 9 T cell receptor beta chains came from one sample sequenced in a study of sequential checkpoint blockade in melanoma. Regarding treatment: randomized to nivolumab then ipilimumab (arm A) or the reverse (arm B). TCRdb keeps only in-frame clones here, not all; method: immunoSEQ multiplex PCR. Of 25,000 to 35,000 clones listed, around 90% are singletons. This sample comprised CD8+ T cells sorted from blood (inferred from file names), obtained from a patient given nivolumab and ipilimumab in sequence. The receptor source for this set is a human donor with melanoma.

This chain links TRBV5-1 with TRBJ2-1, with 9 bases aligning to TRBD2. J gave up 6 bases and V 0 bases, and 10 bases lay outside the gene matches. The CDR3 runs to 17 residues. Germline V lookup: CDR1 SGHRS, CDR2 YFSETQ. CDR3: CASSLANWLAGFNEQFF. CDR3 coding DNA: TGCGCCAGCAGCTTGGCCAATTGGCTAGCGGGATTCAATGAGCAGTTCTTC. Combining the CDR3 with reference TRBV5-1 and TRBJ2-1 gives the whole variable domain KAGVTQTPRYLIKTRGQQVTLSCSPISGHRSVSWYQQTPGQGLQFLFEYFSETQRNKGNFPGRFSGRQFSNSRSEMNVSTLELGDSALYLCASSLANWLAGFNEQFFGPGTRLTVL.

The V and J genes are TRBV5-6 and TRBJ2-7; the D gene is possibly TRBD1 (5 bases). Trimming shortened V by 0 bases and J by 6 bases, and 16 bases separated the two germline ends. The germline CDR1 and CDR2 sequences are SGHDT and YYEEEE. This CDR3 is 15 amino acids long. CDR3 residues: CASSLGRALLGEQYF. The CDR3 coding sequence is TGTGCCAGCAGCTTGGGCAGGGCATTATTAGGCGAGCAGTACTTC. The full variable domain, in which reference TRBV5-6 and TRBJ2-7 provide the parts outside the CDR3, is DAGVTQSPTHLIKTRGQQVTLRCSPKSGHDTVSWYQQALGQGPQFIFQYYEEEERQRGNFPDRFSGHQFPNYSSELNVNALLLGDSALYLCASSLGRALLGEQYFGPGTRLTVT.

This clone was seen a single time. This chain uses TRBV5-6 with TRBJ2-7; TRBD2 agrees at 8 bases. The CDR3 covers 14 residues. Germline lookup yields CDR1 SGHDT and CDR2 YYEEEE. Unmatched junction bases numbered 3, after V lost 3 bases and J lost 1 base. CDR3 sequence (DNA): TGTGCCAGCAGCTCGGGGGGGTCTTCCTACGAGCAGTACTTC. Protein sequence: CASSSGGSSYEQYF.

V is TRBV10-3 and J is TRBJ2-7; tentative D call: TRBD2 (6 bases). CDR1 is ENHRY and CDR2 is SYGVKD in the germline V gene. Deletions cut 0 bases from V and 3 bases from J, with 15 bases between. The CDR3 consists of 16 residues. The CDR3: CAISESEVEGFYEQYF. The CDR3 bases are TGTGCCATCAGTGAGTCGGAAGTGGAGGGCTTCTACGAGCAGTACTTC.

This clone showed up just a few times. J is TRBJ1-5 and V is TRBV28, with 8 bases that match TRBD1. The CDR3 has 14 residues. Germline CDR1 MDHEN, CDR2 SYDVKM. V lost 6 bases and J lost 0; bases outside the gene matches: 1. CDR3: CASRGQDSNQPQHF. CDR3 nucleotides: TGTGCCAGCAGGGGACAGGATAGCAATCAGCCCCAGCATTTT.

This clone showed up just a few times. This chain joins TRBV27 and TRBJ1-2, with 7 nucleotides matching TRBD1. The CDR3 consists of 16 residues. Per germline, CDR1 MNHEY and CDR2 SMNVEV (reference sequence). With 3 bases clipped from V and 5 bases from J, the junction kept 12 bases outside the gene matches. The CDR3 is CASSFRQGLSVYGYTF. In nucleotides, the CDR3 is TGTGCCAGCAGTTTCAGACAGGGACTCTCGGTTTATGGCTACACCTTC.

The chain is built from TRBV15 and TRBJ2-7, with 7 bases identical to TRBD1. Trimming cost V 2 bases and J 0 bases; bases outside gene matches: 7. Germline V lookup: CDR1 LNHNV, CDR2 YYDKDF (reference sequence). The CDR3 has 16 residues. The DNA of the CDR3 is TGTGCCACCAGCAGAACAGGGACAGCAAGCTCCTACGAGCAGTACGTC. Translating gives CATSRTGTASSYEQYV.

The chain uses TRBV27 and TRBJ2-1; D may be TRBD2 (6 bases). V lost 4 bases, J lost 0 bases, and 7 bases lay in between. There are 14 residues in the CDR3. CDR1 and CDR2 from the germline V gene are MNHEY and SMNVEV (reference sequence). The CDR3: CASSSGSSYNEQFF. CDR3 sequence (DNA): TGTGCCAGCAGTTCCGGGAGCTCCTACAATGAGCAGTTCTTC.

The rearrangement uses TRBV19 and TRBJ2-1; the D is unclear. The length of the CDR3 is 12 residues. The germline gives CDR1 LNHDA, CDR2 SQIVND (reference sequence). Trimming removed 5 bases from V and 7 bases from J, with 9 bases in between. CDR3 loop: CASSFLGNEQFF. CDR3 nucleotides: TGTGCCAGTAGTTTTCTCGGGAATGAGCAGTTCTTC.